What follows is one T cell receptor beta chain and its context. Original handling: Cell counts per sample came from amplifying reference gene primers. Data came from immunoSEQ multiplex PCR; TCRdb stores just in-frame clones and leaves some out. V, J and clone size are taken as reported in that table, and D and trimming were inferred from the DNA itself. The top ten hold 3% to 3.5% of the sample, which has fewer than 250,000 clones, roughly 80% seen once. Recovery meant two consecutive negative NP/OP PCR tests, professional clearance, or resolved symptoms. The CDR3 runs 15 residues. Germline CDR1 and CDR2: LGHNA and YNFKEQ. V was clipped by 0 bases and J by 3 bases, with 9 bases between them. These data are taken from a study of blood T cell repertoires in COVID-19. The wider study: The United States, Italy and Spain supplied acute and convalescent COVID-19 samples.

The sample was PBMCs or T cells enriched from blood (not recorded which). This sequence originates from a woman younger than 45 who had recovered from COVID-19. The chain joins TRBV4-2 to TRBJ2-1; possible D gene TRBD1, 5 bases. CDR3 DNA sequence: TGTGCCAGCAGCCAAGATTCCCAGGGCTACAATGAGCAGTTCTTC. Its translation is CASSQDSQGYNEQFF.